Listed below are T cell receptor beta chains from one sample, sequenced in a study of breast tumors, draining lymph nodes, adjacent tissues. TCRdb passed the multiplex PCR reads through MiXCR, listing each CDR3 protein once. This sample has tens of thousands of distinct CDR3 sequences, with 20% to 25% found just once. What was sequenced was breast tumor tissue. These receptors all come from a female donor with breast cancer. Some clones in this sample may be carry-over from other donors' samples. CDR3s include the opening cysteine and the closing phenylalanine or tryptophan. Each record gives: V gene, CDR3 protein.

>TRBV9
CASSSRGAWEQFF
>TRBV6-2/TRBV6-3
CASSYLRRDNEQFF
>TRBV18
CASSPQGPGELFF
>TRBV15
CATSRDVARGFENGYTF
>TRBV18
CASSPPRGRQETQYF
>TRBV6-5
CASSKTSGGAFEQFF
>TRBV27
CASSLAGGVDTQYF
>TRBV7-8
CASSFGYTF
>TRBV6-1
CASPSGGRELSGRPRTPYEQYF
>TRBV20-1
CSARSGGQPSPLHF
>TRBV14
CASSPVGYTEAFF
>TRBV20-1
CSARDSTSVKETQYF
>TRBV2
CASAGSQIYEQYF
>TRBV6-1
CASRDGQTYSNQPQHF
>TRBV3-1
CASSQFFTGNTGELFF
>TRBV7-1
CASSSHEGRGDTQYF
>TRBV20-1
CSARDHATSQTTETQYF
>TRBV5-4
CASSPPSNVHNEQFF
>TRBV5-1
CASSRDRVTDTQYF
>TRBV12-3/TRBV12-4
CASSLNTEQYF
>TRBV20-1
CSARSGDSIQETQHF
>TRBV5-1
CASGWTDGSYEQYF
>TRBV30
CAWGTGNYGYTF
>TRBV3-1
CASSQGPGLAYGELFF
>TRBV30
CAWTKAGLAYEQYF
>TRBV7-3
CASSLFGTGTDTQYF
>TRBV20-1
CSARDFGTSGPQGTGELFF
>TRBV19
CASSIRGGGNQPQHF
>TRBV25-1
CASSRGVYGYTF
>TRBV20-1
CSASRDTDTQYF
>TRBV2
CASSATHFEQYF
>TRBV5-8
CATPGQGAIGNQPQHF
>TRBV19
CASSLGTGDMNTEAFF
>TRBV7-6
CASSPAVGLAFYEQYF
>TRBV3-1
CASSQVAGGSNSPLHF
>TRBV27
CASWTGQGGYTF
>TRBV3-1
CASSQVAEVGGLSPLHF
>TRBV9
CASSTDTAYEQYF
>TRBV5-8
CASSRREHSNQPQHF
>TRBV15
CATSGVQTGGWTDTQYF
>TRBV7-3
CASSPQGARTDTQYF
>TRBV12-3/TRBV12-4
CASSLRMANSPLHF
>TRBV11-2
CASTRTSIQETQYF
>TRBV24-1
CATSGGDSAYGYTF
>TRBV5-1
CANSLAFYWDLNTDTQYF
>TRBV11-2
CASSATSGSCWEQCF